The rows below give T cell receptor beta chains drawn from one sample of a study of cytomegalovirus exposure and HLA in healthy donors. The data were produced by immunoSEQ multiplex PCR, yet TCRdb's version contains in-frame clones alone and is incomplete. The sample shows about 150,000 clones, around 74% of them seen only once. The sequenced material came from PBMCs. These receptors came from a man between 45 and 60 years old in good health and CMV-seropositive. Both conserved end residues are part of each CDR3. Fields, in order: J gene, V gene, D gene, clone size, CDR3 DNA, CDR3 protein. D genes are given only for firm matches. Clone size, where shown, is once, few, many, or a class for clones that have expanded.

TRBJ1-1 | TRBV6-4 | . | once | TGTGCCAGCAGACGCGACGGGGAAACTGAAGCTTTCTTT | CASRRDGETEAFF
TRBJ2-7 | TRBV28 | . | . | TGTGCCAGCAGTTCCCCCCGAGGCAGGGGAAGGTACGAGCAGTACTTC | CASSSPRGRGRYEQYF
TRBJ2-7 | TRBV5-4 | . | few | TGTGCCAGCAGCTTGGCCTCCGCCGCGGCCTACGAGCAGTACTTC | CASSLASAAAYEQYF
TRBJ2-5 | TRBV4-1 | . | few | TGCGCCAGCAGCCAAGTCCCCAGCGCTGGGACCCAGTACTTC | CASSQVPSAGTQYF
TRBJ2-1 | TRBV4-2 | . | . | TGTGCCAGCAGCCAAACTTGGGGGAGTGGAGGGAATGAGCAGTTCTTC | CASSQTWGSGGNEQFF
TRBJ2-7 | TRBV11-1 | . | . | TGTGCCAGCACCCGTAATTTGGCGGGACCCTCCTACGAGCAGTACTTC | CASTRNLAGPSYEQYF
TRBJ2-3 | TRBV7-9 | TRBD2 | . | TGTGCCAGCAGCCCCCGTTTTAGCGGGATGACAGATACGCAGTATTTT | CASSPRFSGMTDTQYF
TRBJ1-2 | TRBV30 | TRBD1 | . | TGTGCCTGGAGTCCAGGGGGTTATGGCTACACCTTC | CAWSPGGYGYTF
TRBJ1-2 | TRBV7-8 | . | once | TGTGCCAGCAGCCCTCATGGGTCTGGTACAGACTATGGCTACACCTTC | CASSPHGSGTDYGYTF
TRBJ1-2 | TRBV11-2 | . | . | TGTGCCAGCAGCTCCCACAGGACACATAACTATGGCTACACCTTC | CASSSHRTHNYGYTF
TRBJ2-7 | TRBV7-9 | TRBD1 | . | TGTGCCAGCAGCTTAGGACAGGGTGGCTCCTACGAGCAGTACTTC | CASSLGQGGSYEQYF
TRBJ1-1 | TRBV5-6 | TRBD1 | . | TGTGCCAGCAGCTCGGGACAGGTTAACACTGAAGCTTTCTTT | CASSSGQVNTEAFF
TRBJ2-7 | TRBV28 | . | . | TGTGCCAGCAGTTTTCTTAGTCAGGGAAAATACGAGCAGTACTTC | CASSFLSQGKYEQYF
TRBJ1-5 | TRBV2 | TRBD1 | . | TGTGCCAGCAGTACACAGGGGTGGGATCAGCCCCAGCATTTT | CASSTQGWDQPQHF
TRBJ2-7 | TRBV18 | TRBD2 | . | TGTGCCAGCTCACCACCGACTAGCTCCCCCTACGAGCAGTACTTC | CASSPPTSSPYEQYF
TRBJ2-2 | TRBV7-9 | TRBD2 | . | TGTGCCAGCAGCCCAGGGACTAGCGGGAGGCTCACCGGGGAGCTGTTTTTT | CASSPGTSGRLTGELFF
TRBJ2-7 | TRBV10-3 | TRBD2 | . | TGTGCCATCAGTGAGTCCACTAGCGCGGAGACCTACGAGCAGTACTTC | CAISESTSAETYEQYF
TRBJ2-3 | TRBV7-7 | . | . | TGTGCTAGCAGCTTGGGGGGTGCGACAGATACGCAGTATTTT | CASSLGGATDTQYF
TRBJ2-7 | TRBV5-1 | TRBD1 | . | TGCGCCAGCAGCTTGGGGGGGACAGGGGGCGAGATACGGTACTTC | CASSLGGTGGEIRYF
TRBJ2-3 | TRBV5-6 | . | . | TGTGCCAGCAGCTTGGCAGGACAGAGCTCTTGGCAGTATTTT | CASSLAGQSSWQYF